The next 2 T cell receptor beta chains were all read from a single sample in a study of CD8+ T cells in alopecia areata. Investigators isolated RNA and reverse transcribed it into cDNA to act as the sequencing template. The protocol was immunoSEQ multiplex PCR, while the TCRdb copy is restricted to in-frame clones and leaves out a portion. The table has approximately 120,000 clones, approximately 57% seen once; the top ten hold around 6%. Specified treatment: oral pan-JAK inhibitor, 5-10 mg twice daily. Sequencing used CD4+ T cells sorted from blood, obtained at week 4, from a patient treated with tofacitinib. Every receptor here comes from a human donor with alopecia areata.

This rearrangement joins TRBV15 to TRBJ2-7, with TRBD2 identical over 8 bases. Trimming at V came to 2 bases and at J to 6 bases, leaving 6 bases not matched to a gene. The germline V gene encodes CDR1 LNHNV and CDR2 YYDKDF (reference sequence). The CDR3 is 14 residues long. The CDR3 bases are TGTGCCACCAGCAGACCAAGCGGGAGTCGCGAGCAGTACTTC. It translates to CATSRPSGSREQYF.

The gene calls are TRBV7-8 and TRBJ2-7, with TRBD1 matching 9 bases. V gave up 5 bases and J gave up 4 bases; unmatched junction bases: 3. The CDR3 spans 13 residues. The germline CDR1 and CDR2 sequences are SGHVS and FQNEAQ. The CDR3: CASSQDRGYEQYF. The CDR3 region has the DNA TGTGCCAGCAGCCAGGACAGGGGTTACGAGCAGTACTTC.